What follows are 18 T cell receptor beta chains derived from one specimen sequenced in a study of shared clonotypes between healthy human individuals. The protocol was immunoSEQ multiplex PCR, while the TCRdb copy is restricted to in-frame clones and leaves out a portion. Among about 2.4 million clones listed, under 95% were seen once. Sequencing was done on a sample of naive CD4+ T cells from PBMCs. Subset of the sample: CD45RA+ positively selected. Every receptor here comes from a man aged 18 to 30 in good health. Some clones in this sample may be carry-over from other donors' samples.

CDR3 loop: CASSLVDKNTEAFF. The CDR3 DNA sequence: TGTGCCAGCAGCTTGGTCGACAAGAACACTGAAGCTTTCTTT. The chain employs TRBV5-6 and TRBJ1-1; D not certain. V lost 0 bases, J lost 1 base, and 7 bases lay in between. The CDR3 is made up of 14 amino acids. Germline V gene data show CDR1 as SGHDT and CDR2 as YYEEEE.

The chain employs TRBV28 and TRBJ1-2, with D possibly TRBD1 on 6 matching bases. In germline, CDR1 is MDHEN, CDR2 SYDVKM. The length of the CDR3 is 13 residues. Trimming pared 5 bases from V and 10 bases from J, leaving 17 bases between. CDR3 nucleotides: TGTGCCAGCAGTGCGCCACAGGGTGTTGCCTACACCTTC. It yields the protein CASSAPQGVAYTF.

The chain's CDR3 is CSASRGGQAFF. The CDR3 coding sequence is TGCAGTGCTTCCAGAGGGGGTCAAGCTTTCTTT. J is TRBJ1-1 and V is TRBV20-1, with a weak D call TRBD1 (6 bases). The ends were cut back, 5 bases at V and 9 bases at J, with 13 bases in the middle. This CDR3 is 11 amino acids long. The V gene's germline CDR1 is DFQATT and CDR2 SNEGSKA (reference sequence).

The chain employs TRBV6-6 and TRBJ2-5; D is perhaps TRBD1 (6 bases). TRBJ2-7 explains the end of the DNA better; the J call may be wrong. From germline, CDR1 is MNHNY and CDR2 SVGAGI (reference sequence). The CDR3 is made up of 14 amino acids. The CDR3 coding sequence is TGTGCCAGCAGTTTACCCCAGGGGCCTTACGAGCAGTACTTC. It yields the protein CASSLPQGPYEQYF.

This sequence joins TRBV19 and TRBJ2-1; maybe TRBD2 (5 bases). The CDR3 contains 14 residues. Trimming removed 5 bases at V and 4 bases at J, with 12 bases between. The germline CDR1 and CDR2 sequences are LNHDA and SQIVND (reference sequence). CDR3 residues: CASSLRTLYNEQFF. The CDR3 DNA reads as TGTGCCAGTAGTCTCCGGACTCTGTACAATGAGCAGTTCTTC.

The table lists this clone with a count of one. The same CDR3 can be traced to other DNA sequences in this sample. V usage is TRBV5-1 and J usage is TRBJ2-1; the match to TRBD2 covers 10 bases. This CDR3 comprises 16 residues. Unmatched junction bases numbered 4, after V lost 2 bases and J lost 2 bases. Germline CDR1 and CDR2: SGHRS and YFSETQ. CDR3 protein: CASSFGLAGAYNEQFF. The CDR3 DNA sequence: TGCGCCAGCAGCTTTGGGCTAGCGGGAGCCTACAATGAGCAGTTCTTC.

The rearrangement joins TRBV7-8 to TRBJ1-5; 10 nucleotides agree with TRBD1. V gave up 5 bases and J gave up 2 bases; unmatched junction bases: 6. The CDR3 spans 16 residues. The germline CDR1 and CDR2 sequences are SGHVS and FQNEAQ. The chain's CDR3 is CASSPGTGEGNQPQHF. The DNA for the CDR3 is TGTGCCAGCAGCCCTGGGACAGGGGAAGGCAATCAGCCCCAGCATTTT.

The genes are TRBV9 and TRBJ1-2; D perhaps matches TRBD1 (6 bases). CDR1 is SGDLS and CDR2 is YYNGEE in the germline V gene. This CDR3 contains 14 residues. The germline V and J ends were trimmed by 3 bases and 5 bases, with 14 bases remaining between them. CDR3 bases: TGTGCCAGCAGCGCTTGGGACACCGAGTATGGCTACACCTTC. Translation: CASSAWDTEYGYTF.

The chain uses TRBV5-4 and TRBJ1-2; tentative D call: TRBD1 (5 bases). This CDR3 comprises 15 residues. V lost 0 bases and J lost 7, with 16 bases in between. The germline V gene encodes CDR1 SGHNT and CDR2 YYREEE (reference sequence). The CDR3 nucleotides are TGTGCCAGCAGCTTGGGGGACGCCGAAGTAATTGGCTACACCTTC. Translating it yields CASSLGDAEVIGYTF.

Note on this clone: Other DNA sequences of this sample code for an identical CDR3. This chain connects TRBV9 to TRBJ2-7, with D tentatively TRBD1 (5 bases). CDR1 and CDR2 (germline): SGDLS, YYNGEE. The CDR3 length is 14 residues. V was shortened by 1 base and J by 1 base, with 9 bases between the two germline ends. The CDR3 DNA is TGTGCCAGCAGCGTAACAGGCGCGTCCTACGAGCAGTACTTC. As protein: CASSVTGASYEQYF.

V gene TRBV11-2 combines with J gene TRBJ1-4, with a possible D match to TRBD1 (5 bases). The ends were cut back, 1 base at V and 5 bases at J, with 11 bases in the middle. This CDR3 has 15 amino acids. CDR1 is SGHAT and CDR2 is FQNNGV in the germline V gene. DNA of the CDR3: TGTGCCAGCAGCTTAGGAGCAGGGCCGAATGAAAAACTGTTTTTT. This sequence encodes CASSLGAGPNEKLFF.

The chain joins TRBV11-2 to TRBJ1-5; the D is unclear. Per germline, CDR1 SGHAT and CDR2 FQNNGV. Trimming pared 1 base from V and 6 bases from J, leaving 13 bases between. The CDR3 is 15 amino acids. CDR3 in amino acids: CASSLGGSGFQPQHF. In DNA, the CDR3 is TGTGCCAGCAGCTTAGGCGGGTCGGGATTTCAGCCCCAGCATTTT.

Worth noting for this clone: This same CDR3 is encoded by further DNA sequences in the sample. Here the CDR3 DNA reads TGTGCCAGCAGCTCGCAGACAGATACGCAGTATTTT. It encodes CASSSQTDTQYF. V gene TRBV7-2 combines with J gene TRBJ2-3; D unclear. The V and J ends lost 4 bases and 3 bases respectively, with 5 bases between them. Germline CDR1 and CDR2: SGHTA and FQGNSA. The CDR3 totals 12 residues.

Worth noting for this clone: This sample also contains other DNA sequences that code for the same CDR3. The chain joins TRBV19 to TRBJ1-2; no reliable D call. CDR3 length equals 12 residues. V was shortened by 3 bases and J by 5 bases, with 7 bases between the two germline ends. Per germline, CDR1 LNHDA and CDR2 SQIVND (reference sequence). The CDR3 DNA follows: TGTGCCAGTAGTATGGGGATTTATGGCTACACCTTC. The encoded protein is CASSMGIYGYTF.

The chain uses TRBV6-5 and TRBJ2-3; possibly TRBD2 for D (5 bases). The CDR3 covers 15 residues. CDR1 MNHEY and CDR2 SVGAGI come from the germline V gene. Trimming left V 0 bases short and J 2 bases short, with 9 bases between. CDR3 sequence (DNA): TGTGCCAGCAGTTACTCGAGAGCGGCCACAGATACGCAGTATTTT. It is translated as CASSYSRAATDTQYF.

This rearrangement joins TRBV15 to TRBJ2-3; TRBD1 agrees at 7 bases. The CDR3 sequence is 17 residues long. The germline V gene encodes CDR1 LNHNV and CDR2 YYDKDF (reference sequence). Trimming cost V 3 bases and J 1 base; bases outside gene matches: 10. In nucleotides, the CDR3 is TGTGCCACCAGCAGGGATAACAGGGGAGTTGGCACAGATACGCAGTATTTT. Its translation: CATSRDNRGVGTDTQYF.

On this clone: This CDR3 is also generated by other DNA sequences in the sample. J is TRBJ2-7 and V is TRBV29-1, with D uncertain. CDR3 length: 11 amino acids. Germline lookup yields CDR1 SQVTM and CDR2 ANQGSEA. V was trimmed by 4 bases and J by 1 base, leaving 5 bases between them. This CDR3 reads CSVGASYEQYF. The CDR3 DNA follows: TGCAGCGTTGGGGCATCCTACGAGCAGTACTTC.

The chain couples TRBV30 to TRBJ1-1; D possibly corresponds to TRBD1 (6 bases). The CDR3 is made up of 14 amino acids. The V end lost 0 bases, the J end lost 4 bases, and 12 bases lay between the germline ends. Germline V lookup: CDR1 GTSNPN, CDR2 SVGIG (reference sequence). DNA for the CDR3: TGTGCCTGGAGTGTACGAGGGGGTGGCACTGAAGCTTTCTTT. It yields the protein CAWSVRGGGTEAFF.